The next 21 T cell receptor beta chains were all read from a single sample in a study of blood T cell repertoires in COVID-19. Some clones are missing from TCRdb's copy, which holds only in-frame ones; the method was immunoSEQ multiplex PCR. The data show more than 85,000 clones, approximately 87% seen once. The sequenced sample was peripheral blood. Every receptor here comes from a woman aged 60-75 years with acute or convalescent COVID-19.

This clone has a handful of counts. The J gene is TRBJ2-7, the V gene TRBV18; no definite D call. Trimming took 3 bases from V and 3 from J, leaving 9 bases between them. CDR3 length: 13 amino acids. Germline CDR1 and CDR2: KGHSH and LQKENI. In DNA form, the CDR3 reads TGTGCCAGCTCACCTTCCAGGTTCTACGAGCAGTACTTC. This gives the protein CASSPSRFYEQYF.

This chain connects TRBV5-1 to TRBJ1-1; no clear D gene. The V end lost 0 bases, the J end lost 1 base, and 4 bases lay between the germline ends. The CDR3 is made up of 13 amino acids. Germline V lookup: CDR1 SGHRS, CDR2 YFSETQ. The CDR3 coding sequence is TGCGCCAGCAGCTTGGCCAAGAACACTGAAGCTTTCTTT. Protein sequence: CASSLAKNTEAFF.

The chain carries TRBV30 and TRBJ1-2; TRBD1 might be the D (5 bases). The V and J ends lost 0 bases and 5 bases respectively, with 10 bases between them. CDR1 GTSNPN and CDR2 SVGIG come from the germline V gene (reference sequence). This CDR3 comprises 13 residues. The CDR3 DNA sequence: TGTGCCTGGAGTGTAACTCAGGGATATGGCTACACCTTC. Its translation: CAWSVTQGYGYTF.

The chain uses TRBV19 and TRBJ1-2, with 7 positions matching TRBD1. CDR1 and CDR2 (germline): LNHDA, SQIVND (reference sequence). Trimming cost V 4 bases and J 3 bases; bases outside gene matches: 5. CDR3 length: 14 amino acids. The CDR3 protein is CASSNRGDDYGYTF. CDR3 bases: TGTGCCAGTAGTAACAGGGGCGACGACTATGGCTACACCTTC.

This chain links TRBV27 with TRBJ2-7, with TRBD2 identical over 7 bases. Unmatched junction bases numbered 13, after V lost 6 bases and J lost 8 bases. Germline V gene sequence: CDR1 MNHEY, CDR2 SMNVEV (reference sequence). CDR3 length: 14 residues. This CDR3 is CASRPLAGEGQQYF. The CDR3 nucleotides read TGTGCCAGCAGACCTCTGGCGGGAGAGGGCCAGCAGTACTTC.

This clone was seen once. The chain couples TRBV6-5 to TRBJ1-1, with D tentatively TRBD1 (5 bases). This CDR3 comprises 15 residues. Germline V gene data show CDR1 as MNHEY and CDR2 as SVGAGI. The V end lost 7 bases, the J end lost 2 bases, and 17 bases lay between the germline ends. The CDR3 nucleotides read TGTGCCAGCACTCCGGGGGGGATCCGAAACACTGAAGCTTTCTTT. It translates to CASTPGGIRNTEAFF.

The chain recombines TRBV19 with TRBJ2-1; 10 bases map to TRBD2. The CDR3 length is 15 residues. Germline CDR1 reads LNHDA; CDR2 reads SQIVND (reference sequence). The junction had 5 bases not matched to a gene; V was cut back by 5 bases and J by 4 bases. Written as DNA, the CDR3 is TGTGCCAGTAGTGCGCTAGCGGGGGCGTACAATGAGCAGTTCTTC. As protein: CASSALAGAYNEQFF.

The chain joins TRBV18 to TRBJ1-3; D is ambiguous. Germline-derived CDR1 and CDR2 are KGHSH and LQKENI. V dropped 6 bases and J dropped 4 bases, with 13 bases sitting between them. This CDR3 is built from 14 residues. The CDR3 spells CASSPGLVGNTIYF. DNA for the CDR3: TGTGCCAGCTCCCCCGGACTCGTGGGAAACACCATATATTTT.

The chain employs TRBV5-1 and TRBJ2-1; 12 positions match TRBD2. This CDR3 contains 17 residues. Germline CDR1 reads SGHRS; CDR2 reads YFSETQ. With 0 bases clipped from V and 4 bases from J, the junction kept 5 bases outside the gene matches. The CDR3 protein is CASSLAGGLAGYNEQFF. The CDR3, as DNA: TGCGCCAGCAGCTTGGCCGGCGGACTAGCGGGATACAATGAGCAGTTCTTC. The complete variable domain, with remaining parts taken from reference TRBV5-1 and TRBJ2-1, reads KAGVTQTPRYLIKTRGQQVTLSCSPISGHRSVSWYQQTPGQGLQFLFEYFSETQRNKGNFPGRFSGRQFSNSRSEMNVSTLELGDSALYLCASSLAGGLAGYNEQFFGPGTRLTVL.

Ten or more counts support this clone. The chain carries TRBV28 and TRBJ2-5, with 10 bases fitting TRBD2. CDR1 and CDR2 (germline): MDHEN, SYDVKM. There are 13 residues in the CDR3. Trimming at V came to 10 bases and at J to 2 bases, leaving 4 bases not matched to a gene. CDR3 coding DNA: TGTGCCACTCTAGCGGGAGCGCAAGAGACCCAGTACTTC. This gives the protein CATLAGAQETQYF.

The chain uses TRBV23-1 and TRBJ1-5, with 7 bases matching TRBD1. TRBV23-1 is treated as an ORF (open reading frame) with a function not yet certain. The CDR3 has 21 residues. The trim removed 3 bases at V and 2 bases at J, leaving 22 bases unmatched. This CDR3 is CASSHPPSSDREINGNQPQHF. The CDR3 region has the DNA TGCGCCAGCAGTCATCCTCCCTCATCTGACAGGGAAATCAACGGCAATCAGCCCCAGCATTTT.

The chain is built from TRBV6-1 and TRBJ1-2, with 7 bases fitting TRBD1. The CDR3 spans 14 residues. V trimming: 1 base; J trimming: 4 bases; junction bases outside the gene matches: 3. The germline V gene encodes CDR1 MNHNS and CDR2 SASEGT. The CDR3 region is CASSEDRGVYGYTF. As DNA, the CDR3 is TGTGCCAGCAGTGAAGACAGGGGAGTCTATGGCTACACCTTC.

The genes are TRBV2 and TRBJ2-1, with 9 bases matching TRBD1. The CDR3 contains 16 residues. Trimming at V came to 2 bases and at J to 6 bases, leaving 8 bases not matched to a gene. CDR1 is SNHLY, CDR2 FYNNEI, per germline. CDR3 DNA: TGTGCCAGCAGTGAATCTTGGGACAGGGTATTCAATGAGCAGTTCTTC. Its translation: CASSESWDRVFNEQFF.

V gene TRBV19 combines with J gene TRBJ2-6; 7 bases are shared with TRBD1. Germline CDR1 reads LNHDA; CDR2 reads SQIVND (reference sequence). The CDR3 runs to 13 residues. The ends lost 6 bases at V and 13 bases at J; junction bases unmatched: 9. The CDR3 sequence: CASSSSTGMVLTF. CDR3 sequence (DNA): TGTGCCAGTAGCAGCTCGACAGGGATGGTCCTGACTTTC.

This chain links TRBV13 with TRBJ2-1; 7 bases agree with TRBD2. After removal of 4 bases from V and 5 bases from J, the junction contained 5 bases not matched to a gene. Germline-derived CDR1 and CDR2 are PRHDT and FYEKMQ (reference sequence). The length of the CDR3 is 14 residues. The CDR3 protein is CASSSRSGDNEQFF. In nucleotides, the CDR3 is TGTGCCAGCAGCTCGAGAAGCGGGGACAATGAGCAGTTCTTC.

Only one count was recorded for this clone. The chain joins TRBV7-2 to TRBJ2-1; a possible D gene is TRBD2 (6 bases). The CDR3 sequence is 12 residues long. The germline CDR1 and CDR2 sequences are SGHTA and FQGNSA. Trimming cost V 5 bases and J 13 bases, with 15 bases left between them. The CDR3 protein is CASSPSGTLQFF. The CDR3 nucleotides are TGTGCCAGCAGCCCTTCGGGGACTCTTCAGTTCTTC.

V usage is TRBV7-9 and J usage is TRBJ2-2; 12 nucleotides agree with TRBD1. Looked up from germline, CDR1 is SEHNR and CDR2 is FQNEAQ (reference sequence). This CDR3 spans 15 amino acids. V lost 5 bases to trimming and J lost 6 bases; unmatched junction nucleotides: 4. CDR3 coding DNA: TGTGCCAGCAGCCCCGGGACAGGGGGCCCCGGGGAGCTGTTTTTT. Protein: CASSPGTGGPGELFF.

This clone was detected ten times or more. This chain joins TRBV23-1 and TRBJ2-7, with a weak D call TRBD2 (5 bases). TRBV23-1 is flagged as an ORF with uncertain function. The germline V and J ends were trimmed by 0 bases and 0 bases, with 15 bases remaining between them. The CDR3 extends over 17 amino acids. The CDR3 region has the DNA TGCGCCAGCAGTCAATCCCGGTGGGCGACTATCTCCTACGAGCAGTACTTC. Its protein is CASSQSRWATISYEQYF.

The rearrangement uses TRBV25-1 and TRBJ2-2; D is undetermined. The CDR3 is 12 amino acids. Trimming took off 6 bases at V and 6 bases at J, with 8 bases between the two ends. The germline V gene encodes CDR1 MGHDK and CDR2 SYGVNS. The CDR3 reads CASSPGPGELFF. The CDR3 DNA follows: TGTGCCAGCAGCCCCGGTCCCGGGGAGCTGTTTTTT.

The V gene is TRBV5-1, the J gene TRBJ2-2, with 8 positions matching TRBD2. This CDR3 is built from 16 residues. With V trimmed by 4 bases and J by 7 bases, 12 bases remained unmatched. Germline loops: CDR1 SGHRS, CDR2 YFSETQ. The CDR3 region is CASSTEVAGGVGELFF. The CDR3 DNA reads TGCGCCAGCAGCACGGAGGTGGCGGGAGGAGTCGGGGAGCTGTTTTTT.

This chain uses TRBV6-5 with TRBJ2-7; possible D gene TRBD1, 6 bases. Germline CDR1 MNHEY, CDR2 SVGAGI. Trimming cost V 4 bases and J 2 bases, with 15 bases left between them. The CDR3 length is 15 residues. The CDR3 reads CASSLFQTGPYEQYF. DNA of the CDR3: TGTGCCAGCAGTTTATTCCAGACAGGACCCTACGAGCAGTACTTC.